Listed here are 19 T cell receptor beta chains from one sample, sequenced in a study of blood T cell repertoires in COVID-19. Data came from immunoSEQ multiplex PCR; TCRdb stores just in-frame clones and leaves some out. The data hold under 250,000 clones, with roughly four fifths observed a single time. Sequenced input: peripheral blood. Receptors were obtained from a man between 45 and 60 years old with active or convalescent COVID-19.

This clone appeared a single time. The V gene is TRBV15, the J gene TRBJ2-7; tentative D call: TRBD1 (6 bases). The CDR3 has 17 residues. In germline, CDR1 is LNHNV, CDR2 YYDKDF (reference sequence). The germline V and J ends were trimmed by 1 base and 3 bases, with 19 bases remaining between them. DNA of the CDR3: TGTGCCACCAGCAGAGTAATCCAGCAGGGGCCTTACTACGAGCAGTACTTC. Protein product: CATSRVIQQGPYYEQYF.

Of note for this clone: The junction and the germline gene differ at one end; a read error may be behind it. The chain recombines TRBV5-1 with TRBJ2-3; the match to TRBD1 covers 11 bases. Germline values: CDR1 SGHRS, CDR2 YFSETQ. CDR3 length: 18 residues. In nucleotides, the CDR3 is TGCGCCAGCAGCTTGGAATGGACAGGGGGCTTTAACACACATACGCAGTATTTT. It specifies CASSLEWTGGFNTHTQYF.

This sequence joins TRBV9 and TRBJ2-2; D not resolved. Trimming took off 2 bases at V and 3 bases at J, with 5 bases between the two ends. Per germline, CDR1 SGDLS and CDR2 YYNGEE. The CDR3 is 13 residues long. CDR3 residues: CASSVQYTGELFF. DNA of the CDR3: TGTGCCAGCAGCGTCCAGTACACCGGGGAGCTGTTTTTT.

This clone appeared a few times. The J gene is TRBJ2-5, the V gene TRBV27, with D perhaps matching TRBD2 (5 bases). The V and J ends lost 3 bases and 2 bases respectively, with 10 bases between them. In germline, CDR1 is MNHEY, CDR2 SMNVEV (reference sequence). CDR3 length: 14 amino acids. CDR3: CASSLDSRQETQYF. The CDR3 bases are TGTGCCAGCAGTTTGGACTCGCGGCAAGAGACCCAGTACTTC.

This clone came up once. This chain links TRBV29-1 with TRBJ2-2; tentatively, D is TRBD2 (6 bases). V gave up 6 bases and J gave up 4 bases, with 15 bases separating them. Looked up from germline, CDR1 is SQVTM and CDR2 is ANQGSEA. This CDR3 has 14 amino acids. In DNA, the CDR3 is TGCAGCGTGGGACTCAGTGTGGGCACCGGGGAGCTGTTTTTT. This translates into CSVGLSVGTGELFF.

The rearrangement joins TRBV10-2 to TRBJ1-1; possible D gene TRBD1, 6 bases. Trimming pared 5 bases from V and 5 bases from J, leaving 12 bases between. Germline V gene sequence: CDR1 WSHSY, CDR2 SAAADI. This CDR3 is 13 amino acids long. The CDR3 nucleotides read TGCGCCAGCAGTCTGGGCAGGGGAACTGAAGCTTTCTTT. Translated: CASSLGRGTEAFF.

This clone was found many times. This sequence joins TRBV6-5 and TRBJ1-6; the D is unclear. In germline, CDR1 is MNHEY, CDR2 SVGAGI. The CDR3 loop spans 14 amino acids. V was trimmed by 2 bases and J by 9 bases, leaving 11 bases between them. In nucleotides, the CDR3 is TGTGCCAGCAGTTACGTGGTGGCTGGTTCACCCCTCCACTTT. Translating it yields CASSYVVAGSPLHF.

The chain combines TRBV6-5 with TRBJ1-5; D gene ambiguous. Per germline, CDR1 MNHEY and CDR2 SVGAGI. This CDR3 spans 14 amino acids. Trimming pared 5 bases from V and 2 bases from J, leaving 10 bases between. The CDR3 sequence is CASSPVERNQPQHF. DNA of the CDR3: TGTGCCAGCAGTCCGGTGGAGCGCAATCAGCCCCAGCATTTT.

This chain joins TRBV5-6 and TRBJ1-1; the D gene is possibly TRBD1 (5 bases). The V end was cut by 4 bases, the J end by 7 bases, with 14 bases between. The CDR3 sequence is 13 residues long. Germline V lookup: CDR1 SGHDT, CDR2 YYEEEE. The CDR3 region has the DNA TGTGCCAGCAGCACAGGTCCCTTAGGTGAAGCTTTCTTT. Translated: CASSTGPLGEAFF.

This clone was counted a single time. The V and J genes are TRBV14 and TRBJ2-2; 13 bases map to TRBD2. Germline values: CDR1 SGHDN, CDR2 FVKESK. The CDR3 loop spans 16 amino acids. J gave up 6 bases and V 1 base, and 2 bases lay outside the gene matches. The CDR3 loop is CASSQGGLAGSGELFF. The DNA of the CDR3 is TGTGCCAGCAGCCAAGGGGGACTAGCGGGGTCCGGGGAGCTGTTTTTT.

V and J are TRBV14 and TRBJ2-3; 8 bases fit TRBD2. This CDR3 comprises 17 residues. J gave up 0 bases and V 1 base, and 6 bases lay outside the gene matches. The germline V gene encodes CDR1 SGHDN and CDR2 FVKESK. The CDR3 coding sequence is TGTGCCAGCAGCCAAGTGGTCCAGCGGGGGAGCACAGATACGCAGTATTTT. Protein product: CASSQVVQRGSTDTQYF.

The genes are TRBV2 and TRBJ2-1, with D tentatively TRBD1 (5 bases). Germline loops: CDR1 SNHLY, CDR2 FYNNEI. V was shortened by 3 bases and J by 6 bases, with 15 bases between the two germline ends. The CDR3 has 15 residues. CDR3 amino acids: CASSDWAGMFNEQFF. CDR3 in DNA: TGTGCCAGCAGTGACTGGGCAGGGATGTTCAATGAGCAGTTCTTC.

The J gene is TRBJ1-2, the V gene TRBV5-1, with 8 bases fitting TRBD1. V trimming: 2 bases; J trimming: 3 bases; junction bases outside the gene matches: 3. The CDR3 length is 14 residues. Germline V gene lookup returns CDR1 SGHRS and CDR2 YFSETQ. CDR3 in amino acids: CASSLKTGDYGYTF. CDR3 sequence (DNA): TGCGCCAGCAGCTTAAAGACAGGGGACTATGGCTACACCTTC. The whole variable domain, filled in from reference TRBV5-1 and TRBJ1-2, reads KAGVTQTPRYLIKTRGQQVTLSCSPISGHRSVSWYQQTPGQGLQFLFEYFSETQRNKGNFPGRFSGRQFSNSRSEMNVSTLELGDSALYLCASSLKTGDYGYTFGSGTRLTVV.

A single count supports this clone. The chain is built from TRBV6-1 and TRBJ1-2, with D perhaps matching TRBD1 (5 bases). Trimming cost V 2 bases and J 3 bases, with 7 bases left between them. Germline V gives CDR1 MNHNS, CDR2 SASEGT. The CDR3 runs 13 residues. The CDR3 nucleotides read TGTGCCAGCAGTGAAAGGGGCGACTATGGCTACACCTTC. This gives the protein CASSERGDYGYTF.

The rearrangement joins TRBV19 to TRBJ1-1, with D possibly being TRBD1 (6 bases). The germline CDR1 and CDR2 sequences are LNHDA and SQIVND (reference sequence). CDR3 length: 20 amino acids. With 0 bases removed from V and 0 bases from J, the gap between germline ends came to 23 bases. CDR3 bases: TGTGCCAGTAGTATAGATGGTCGGTCGGGCAGGGGCCCCATGAACACTGAAGCTTTCTTT. Translating gives CASSIDGRSGRGPMNTEAFF.

The V and J genes are TRBV2 and TRBJ1-5; the D gene is possibly TRBD1 (5 bases). V was trimmed by 3 bases and J by 2 bases, leaving 20 bases between them. Germline CDR1 SNHLY, CDR2 FYNNEI. The CDR3 runs 18 residues. The CDR3 loop is CASSDLVQGKFGNQPQHF. The CDR3 DNA sequence: TGTGCCAGCAGTGATTTAGTGCAGGGTAAATTCGGCAATCAGCCCCAGCATTTT.

The rearrangement links TRBV21-1 to TRBJ1-2; the D call TRBD1 from the table was never checked on the DNA. TRBV21-1 represents a pseudogene. The CDR3 is 15 amino acids. The chain's CDR3 is CASIQPGQASHGYTF. As DNA, the CDR3 is TGTGCCAGCATTCAACCGGGACAGGCCTCTCATGGCTACACCTTC.

This sequence joins TRBV9 and TRBJ2-7; 8 bases line up with TRBD2. This CDR3 comprises 14 residues. The V segment lost 3 bases and the J segment 6 bases; nucleotides outside the gene matches: 8. From germline, CDR1 is SGDLS and CDR2 YYNGEE. Here the CDR3 reads CASSAGGAGSEQYF. The CDR3 nucleotides read TGTGCCAGCAGCGCCGGGGGGGCAGGGTCCGAGCAGTACTTC. Full variable domain (rest looked up from reference TRBV9 and TRBJ2-7): DSGVTQTPKHLITATGQRVTLRCSPRSGDLSVYWYQQSLDQGLQFLIQYYNGEERAKGNILERFSAQQFPDLHSELNLSSLELGDSALYFCASSAGGAGSEQYFGPGTRLTVT.

This chain's CDR3 is CASSRGRLAGRDTQYF. In nucleotides, the CDR3 is TGTGCCAGCAGCCGCGGGCGACTAGCGGGGCGAGATACGCAGTATTTT. The rearrangement uses TRBV3-1 (or the pseudogene TRBV3-2) and TRBJ2-3, with 11 bases that match TRBD2. V was clipped by 4 bases and J by 5 bases; unmatched bases: 8. The germline CDR1 and CDR2 sequences are LGHDT and YNNKEL (reference sequence). The CDR3 runs 16 residues.